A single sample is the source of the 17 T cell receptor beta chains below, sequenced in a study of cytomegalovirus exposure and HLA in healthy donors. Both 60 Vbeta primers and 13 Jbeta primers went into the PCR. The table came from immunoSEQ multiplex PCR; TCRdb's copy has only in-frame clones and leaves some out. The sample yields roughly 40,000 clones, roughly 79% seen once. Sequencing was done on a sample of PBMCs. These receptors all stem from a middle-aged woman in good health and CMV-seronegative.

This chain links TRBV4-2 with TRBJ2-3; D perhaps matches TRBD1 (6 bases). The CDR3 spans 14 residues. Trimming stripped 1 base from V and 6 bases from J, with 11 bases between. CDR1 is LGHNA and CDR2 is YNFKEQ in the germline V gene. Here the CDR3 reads CASSQGTGWDTQYF. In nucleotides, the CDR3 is TGTGCCAGCAGCCAAGGAACAGGGTGGGATACGCAGTATTTT.

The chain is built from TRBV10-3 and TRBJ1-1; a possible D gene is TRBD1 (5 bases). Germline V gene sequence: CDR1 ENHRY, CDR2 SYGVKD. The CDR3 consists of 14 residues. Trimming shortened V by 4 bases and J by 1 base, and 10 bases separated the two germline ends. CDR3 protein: CAISGTGSNTEAFF. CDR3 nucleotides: TGTGCCATCAGTGGCACAGGATCGAACACTGAAGCTTTCTTT.

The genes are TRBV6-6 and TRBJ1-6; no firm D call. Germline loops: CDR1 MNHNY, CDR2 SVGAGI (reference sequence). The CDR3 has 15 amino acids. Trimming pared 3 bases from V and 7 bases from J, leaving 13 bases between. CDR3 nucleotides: TGTGCCAGCAGTTATAGCGGAGGGCGAAATTCACCCCTCCACTTT. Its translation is CASSYSGGRNSPLHF.

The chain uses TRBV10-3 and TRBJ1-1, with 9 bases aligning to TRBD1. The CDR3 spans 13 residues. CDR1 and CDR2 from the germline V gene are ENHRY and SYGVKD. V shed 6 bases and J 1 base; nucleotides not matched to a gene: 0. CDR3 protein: CAIRTGGNTEAFF. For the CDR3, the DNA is TGTGCCATCAGGACAGGGGGGAACACTGAAGCTTTCTTT.

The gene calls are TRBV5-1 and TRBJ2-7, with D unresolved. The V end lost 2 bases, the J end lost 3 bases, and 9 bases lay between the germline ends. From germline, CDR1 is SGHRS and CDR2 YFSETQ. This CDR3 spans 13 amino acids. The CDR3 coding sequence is TGCGCCAGCAGCTTCCTGACAAACTACGAGCAGTACTTC. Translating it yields CASSFLTNYEQYF. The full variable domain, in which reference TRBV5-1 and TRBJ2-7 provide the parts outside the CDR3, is KAGVTQTPRYLIKTRGQQVTLSCSPISGHRSVSWYQQTPGQGLQFLFEYFSETQRNKGNFPGRFSGRQFSNSRSEMNVSTLELGDSALYLCASSFLTNYEQYFGPGTRLTVT.

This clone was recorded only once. The CDR3 nucleotides are TGTGCCAGCAGCCCGGACTATCCCGGGGAGCTGTTTTTT. The encoded protein is CASSPDYPGELFF. This chain links TRBV9 with TRBJ2-2; D might be TRBD2 (6 bases). The germline V gene encodes CDR1 SGDLS and CDR2 YYNGEE. V lost 4 bases, J lost 6 bases, and 10 bases lay in between. The CDR3 loop spans 13 amino acids.

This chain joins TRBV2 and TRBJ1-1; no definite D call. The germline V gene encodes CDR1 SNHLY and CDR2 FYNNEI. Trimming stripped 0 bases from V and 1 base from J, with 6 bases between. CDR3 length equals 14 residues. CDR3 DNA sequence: TGTGCCAGCAGTGAAGCTTCCAGGAACACTGAAGCTTTCTTT. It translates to CASSEASRNTEAFF.

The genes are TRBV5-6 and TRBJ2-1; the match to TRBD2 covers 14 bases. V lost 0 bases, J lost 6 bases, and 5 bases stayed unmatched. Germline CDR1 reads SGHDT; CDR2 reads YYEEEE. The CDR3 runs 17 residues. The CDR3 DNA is TGTGCCAGCAGCTTGGGACTAGCGGGGGGGCCAGTCAATGAGCAGTTCTTC. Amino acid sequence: CASSLGLAGGPVNEQFF.

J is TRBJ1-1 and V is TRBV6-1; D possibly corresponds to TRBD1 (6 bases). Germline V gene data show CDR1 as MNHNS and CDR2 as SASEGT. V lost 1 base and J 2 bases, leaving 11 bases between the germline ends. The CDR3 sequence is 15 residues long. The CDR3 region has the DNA TGTGCCAGCAGTGAAGGGGGGCGACCAAACACTGAAGCTTTCTTT. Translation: CASSEGGRPNTEAFF.

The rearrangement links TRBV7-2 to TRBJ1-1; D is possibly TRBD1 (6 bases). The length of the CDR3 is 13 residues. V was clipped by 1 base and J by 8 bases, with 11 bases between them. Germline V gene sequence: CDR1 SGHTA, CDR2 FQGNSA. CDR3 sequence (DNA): TGTGCCAGCAGCTTAGACTACAGGGTGGAAGCTTTCTTT. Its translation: CASSLDYRVEAFF.

The CDR3 DNA is TGTGCCAGCAGTGAAGACCTACGCACAGATACGCAGTATTTT. Translating it yields CASSEDLRTDTQYF. The rearrangement uses TRBV2 and TRBJ2-3; D not certain. The CDR3 runs 14 residues. Trimming pared 1 base from V and 1 base from J, leaving 6 bases between. Germline CDR1 is SNHLY and CDR2 is FYNNEI.

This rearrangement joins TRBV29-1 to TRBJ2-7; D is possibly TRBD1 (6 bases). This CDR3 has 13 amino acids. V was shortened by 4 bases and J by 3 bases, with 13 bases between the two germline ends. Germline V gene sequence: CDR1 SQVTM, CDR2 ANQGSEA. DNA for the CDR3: TGCAGCGTTGGACAGGCCGTCGGCTACGAGCAGTACTTC. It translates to CSVGQAVGYEQYF.

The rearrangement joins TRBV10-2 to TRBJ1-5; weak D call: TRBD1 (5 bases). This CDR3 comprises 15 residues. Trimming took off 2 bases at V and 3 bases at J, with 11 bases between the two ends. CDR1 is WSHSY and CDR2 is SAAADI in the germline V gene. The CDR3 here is CASSEIGVSNQPQHF. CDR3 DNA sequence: TGCGCCAGCAGTGAGATAGGGGTCTCCAATCAGCCCCAGCATTTT.

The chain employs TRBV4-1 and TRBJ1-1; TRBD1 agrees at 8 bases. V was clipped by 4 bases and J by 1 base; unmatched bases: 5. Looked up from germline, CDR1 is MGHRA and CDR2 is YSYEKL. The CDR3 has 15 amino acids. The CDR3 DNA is TGCGCCAGCAGCCTCCATGGACAGGGGAACACTGAAGCTTTCTTT. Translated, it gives CASSLHGQGNTEAFF.

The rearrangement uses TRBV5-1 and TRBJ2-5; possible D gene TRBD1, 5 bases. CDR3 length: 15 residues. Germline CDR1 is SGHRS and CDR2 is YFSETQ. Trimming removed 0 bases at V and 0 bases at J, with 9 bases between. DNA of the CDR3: TGCGCCAGCAGCTTGGAGGGCAGGGACCAAGAGACCCAGTACTTC. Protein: CASSLEGRDQETQYF.

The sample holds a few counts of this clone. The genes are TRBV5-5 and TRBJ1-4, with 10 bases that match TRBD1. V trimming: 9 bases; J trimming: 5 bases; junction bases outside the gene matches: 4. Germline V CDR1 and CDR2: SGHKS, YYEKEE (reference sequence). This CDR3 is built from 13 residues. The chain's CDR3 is CATGQGVNEKLFF. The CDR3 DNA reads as TGTGCCACCGGACAGGGGGTAAATGAAAAACTGTTTTTT.

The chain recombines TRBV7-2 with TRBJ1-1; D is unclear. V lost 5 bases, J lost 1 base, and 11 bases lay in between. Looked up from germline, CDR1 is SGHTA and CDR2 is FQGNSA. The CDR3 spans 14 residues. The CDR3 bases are TGTGCCAGCAGCCGCCGGGTCTCGAACACTGAAGCTTTCTTT. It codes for CASSRRVSNTEAFF. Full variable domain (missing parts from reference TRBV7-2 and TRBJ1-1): GAGVSQSPSNKVTEKGKDVELRCDPISGHTALYWYRQSLGQGLEFLIYFQGNSAPDKSGLPSDRFSAERTGGSVSTLTIQRTQQEDSAVYLCASSRRVSNTEAFFGQGTRLTVV.